These T cell receptor beta chains were read from a single sample in a study of radiotherapy plus CTLA-4 blockade in lung cancer. Method: immunoSEQ multiplex PCR; TCRdb's copy keeps in-frame clones and lacks some. The sample has approximately 95,000 clones; roughly 80% are singletons. This specimen consisted of peripheral blood, obtained from a patient treated with radiotherapy plus ipilimumab. The receptors derive from a human donor with non-small cell lung cancer who had a partial response to radiotherapy plus ipilimumab. Each CDR3 is given with its conserved first and last residue. A D gene is named only where the DNA matches it firmly. Size values are once, few and many counts, or a class for expanded clones, and some rows have none.

>.|TRBJ2-3|TRBD2|TRBV5-1
CASSLGLADSTDTQYF
TGCGCCAGCAGCTTGGGGCTAGCGGATAGCACAGATACGCAGTATTTT
>.|TRBJ1-5|TRBD1|TRBV7-2
CASSQDRGGQPQHF
TGTGCCAGCAGCCAGGACAGGGGTGGACAGCCCCAGCATTTT
>.|TRBJ2-3|.|TRBV28
CASSLRLTGTDTQYF
TGTGCCAGCAGTTTGAGGCTCACCGGCACAGATACGCAGTATTTT
>few|TRBJ2-3|.|TRBV5-5
CASSLMGATDTQYF
TGTGCCAGCAGCTTGATGGGAGCCACAGATACGCAGTATTTT
>.|TRBJ2-5|TRBD1|TRBV27
CASGSGTGKETQYF
TGTGCCAGCGGGTCCGGGACAGGAAAAGAGACCCAGTACTTC
>once|TRBJ2-3|TRBD2|TRBV28
CASSLFGGGTDTQYF
TGTGCCAGCAGTTTATTTGGGGGGGGCACAGATACGCAGTATTTT
>.|TRBJ1-5|TRBD1|TRBV28
CASNRGSSNQPQHF
TGTGCCAGCAACAGGGGCTCTAGCAATCAGCCCCAGCATTTT
>.|TRBJ2-5|.|TRBV30
CAWGLMGSGETQYF
TGTGCCTGGGGGTTAATGGGGAGTGGTGAGACCCAGTACTTC
>.|TRBJ1-2|.|TRBV6-1
CASSPQYGYTF
TGTGCCAGCAGCCCACAGTATGGCTACACCTTC
>.|TRBJ1-1|.|TRBV9
CASNEFTGGGDTEAFF
TGTGCCAGCAACGAGTTCACGGGGGGAGGGGACACTGAAGCTTTCTTT
>.|TRBJ2-2|TRBD2|TRBV28
CASGRAGGRSGELFF
TGTGCCAGCGGTAGAGCGGGGGGTCGAAGCGGGGAGCTGTTTTTT
>.|TRBJ1-3|.|TRBV11-1
CASSLDIGEGGDTIYF
TGTGCCAGCAGCTTAGACATTGGGGAGGGTGGGGACACCATATATTTT
>.|TRBJ1-1|.|TRBV6-1
CASKRHGTEAFF
TGTGCCAGCAAACGGCACGGGACTGAAGCTTTCTTT
>.|TRBJ1-2|.|TRBV5-4
CASSLGGQGLTRGYTF
TGTGCCAGCAGCTTGGGTGGTCAGGGTCTAACACGCGGCTACACCTTC
>.|TRBJ2-7|TRBD2|TRBV7-3
CASSLGLGYEQYF
TGTGCCAGCAGCTTAGGACTAGGCTACGAGCAGTACTTC
>.|TRBJ2-3|.|TRBV19
CASSTQGSNTQYF
TGTGCCAGTAGTACACAGGGAAGCAATACGCAGTATTTT
>.|TRBJ2-2|.|TRBV5-1
CASSLGSDTGELFF
TGCGCCAGCAGCTTGGGTAGCGACACCGGGGAGCTGTTTTTT
>.|TRBJ1-1|.|TRBV7-9
CAVRNTEAFF
TGTGCCGTGAGGAACACTGAAGCTTTCTTT
>.|TRBJ1-3|.|TRBV6-5
CASSPPGSGNTIYF
TGTGCCAGCAGTCCCCCCGGCTCTGGAAACACCATATATTTT
>.|TRBJ2-7|.|TRBV4-1
CASSQDVYLNEQYF
TGCGCCAGCAGCCAAGATGTCTATCTGAACGAGCAGTACTTC
>.|TRBJ2-7|.|TRBV21-1
CASSKERRKHYEQYF
TGTGCCAGCAGCAAAGAAAGGCGGAAGCACTACGAGCAGTACTTC
>.|TRBJ2-7|.|TRBV28
CASNRAGALSYEQYF
TGTGCCAGCAATAGGGCGGGGGCCTTGTCCTACGAGCAGTACTTC
>.|TRBJ1-1|.|TRBV11-1
CASSRVDYTEAFF
TGTGCCAGCAGCCGAGTTGATTACACTGAAGCTTTCTTT
>.|TRBJ2-7|.|TRBV6-5
CASGSSGSYEQYF
TGTGCCAGCGGCTCGTCGGGGTCCTACGAGCAGTACTTC
>.|TRBJ1-4|TRBD1|TRBV4-1
CASSRQGFATNEKLFF
TGCGCCAGCAGCCGACAGGGGTTTGCAACTAATGAAAAACTGTTTTTT
>.|TRBJ2-7|TRBD2|TRBV27
CASSPALGRAAGGPYEQYF
TGTGCCAGCAGTCCTGCCCTCGGGCGTGCGGCGGGGGGCCCCTACGAGCAGTACTTC
>.|TRBJ1-2|.|TRBV19
CASSTTAGEGYGYTF
TGTGCCAGTAGTACCACGGCAGGCGAGGGCTATGGCTACACCTTC
>few|TRBJ2-3|TRBD1|TRBV30
CAWSHRQGVNTQYF
TGTGCCTGGAGTCACCGGCAGGGGGTAAATACGCAGTATTTT
>.|TRBJ2-6|TRBD1|TRBV28
CASSPHPGTGGTGANVLTF
TGTGCCAGCAGCCCCCACCCCGGGACAGGGGGCACTGGGGCCAACGTCCTGACTTTC
>.|TRBJ2-5|TRBD1|TRBV19
CASSAGQGTGEQYF
TGTGCCAGTAGTGCCGGACAGGGGACGGGAGAGCAGTACTTC
>.|TRBJ2-3|TRBD2|TRBV5-1
CASSVGTSPDTQYF
TGCGCCAGCAGCGTCGGGACTAGCCCAGATACGCAGTATTTT
>.|TRBJ2-1|TRBD1|TRBV11-1
CASTDGQGAYNEQFF
TGTGCCAGCACCGACGGACAGGGGGCATACAATGAGCAGTTCTTC
>few|TRBJ2-7|TRBD2|TRBV19
CASSNPTGTSGSYEQYF
TGTGCCAGTAGTAACCCCACGGGGACTAGCGGGAGCTACGAGCAGTACTTC
>.|TRBJ1-2|TRBD1|TRBV19
CASSLQGNGYGYTF
TGTGCCAGTAGTTTACAGGGGAATGGCTATGGCTACACCTTC
>few|TRBJ2-2|TRBD1|TRBV19
CASSIDIRLSGGTGELFF
TGTGCCAGTAGTATAGATATCAGGTTGTCAGGGGGAACCGGGGAGCTGTTTTTT
>.|TRBJ2-1|.|TRBV2
CASSEVVAAGIGNEQFF
TGTGCCAGCAGTGAAGTGGTAGCGGCGGGAATCGGGAATGAGCAGTTCTTC
>.|TRBJ2-1|TRBD2|TRBV5-6
CASSRGLAGGKSSYNEQFF
TGTGCCAGCAGCCGGGGACTAGCGGGAGGGAAAAGCTCCTACAATGAGCAGTTCTTC
>.|TRBJ2-1|.|TRBV6-4
CASSPGRLGDEQFF
TGTGCCAGCAGCCCCGGGAGACTAGGGGATGAGCAGTTCTTC
>.|TRBJ2-7|TRBD1|TRBV5-1
CASSLGRGQNYEQYF
TGCGCCAGCAGCTTGGGCAGGGGGCAGAACTACGAGCAGTACTTC
>.|TRBJ2-5|.|TRBV12-5
CASGPELRETQYF
TGTGCTAGTGGTCCTGAGTTGCGAGAGACCCAGTACTTC
>.|TRBJ2-7|.|TRBV11-2
CASSPPASNEQYF
TGTGCCAGCAGCCCCCCGGCTAGCAACGAGCAGTACTTC
>few|TRBJ1-1|.|TRBV2
CASSWGEDTEAFF
TGTGCCAGCAGTTGGGGGGAGGACACTGAAGCTTTCTTT
>once|TRBJ2-7|.|TRBV30
CAWSVCYDCEQYF
TGTGCCTGGAGTGTATGCTACGATTGCGAGCAGTACTTC
>.|TRBJ1-1|.|TRBV19
CASSVRAIMNTEAFF
TGTGCCAGTAGTGTCAGGGCAATCATGAACACTGAAGCTTTCTTT
>.|TRBJ2-3|TRBD2|TRBV30
CAWRLGGSRPDTQYF
TGTGCCTGGAGATTGGGCGGGAGCAGGCCAGATACGCAGTATTTT
>.|TRBJ2-3|TRBD2|TRBV5-1
CASSSGLARGADTQYF
TGCGCCAGCAGCTCGGGACTAGCTCGAGGGGCAGATACGCAGTATTTT
>few|TRBJ2-1|TRBD2|TRBV27
CASYRAGVISYNEQFF
TGTGCCAGCTACAGAGCGGGAGTGATCTCCTACAATGAGCAGTTCTTC
>.|TRBJ1-1|TRBD1|TRBV7-2
CASSSPDRVNTEAFF
TGTGCCAGCAGCTCTCCGGACAGGGTGAACACTGAAGCTTTCTTT
>.|TRBJ1-3|TRBD1|TRBV7-2
CASSISTGGAMGNTIYF
TGTGCCAGCAGCATATCGACAGGGGGCGCGATGGGAAACACCATATATTTT
>.|TRBJ2-2|.|TRBV19
CASSITGFSTGELFF
TGTGCCAGTAGTATTACGGGGTTTAGCACCGGGGAGCTGTTTTTT
>.|TRBJ1-1|.|TRBV4-2
CASSQEWESDTEAFF
TGTGCCAGCAGCCAAGAGTGGGAGTCGGACACTGAAGCTTTCTTT
>.|TRBJ2-3|TRBD1|TRBV19
CASKDRGLTDTQYF
TGTGCCAGTAAGGACAGGGGGTTAACAGATACGCAGTATTTT
>.|TRBJ1-2|.|TRBV28
CASRTTGKGGYTF
TGTGCCAGCAGGACCACAGGGAAAGGAGGCTACACCTTC
>few|TRBJ2-7|.|TRBV2
CAGRGYSSYEQYF
TGTGCCGGCCGAGGGTATAGCTCCTACGAGCAGTACTTC